This TCR beta chain was documented in a study of blood T cell repertoires in COVID-19. Sequenced by immunoSEQ multiplex PCR; TCRdb stores in-frame clones only, minus some. Here the sample spans around 65,000 clones, around 86% being singletons. Germline CDR1 is KGHSH and CDR2 is LQKENI. V shed 5 bases and J shed 5 bases, with 6 bases lying between them. CDR3 length: 12 amino acids. Sample: peripheral blood. The V call is TRBV18, the J call TRBJ1-4; D uncertain. The receptor comes from a human donor in a cohort sampled during active COVID-19. DNA of the CDR3: TGTGCCAGCTCAACCGAGAATGAAAAACTGTTTTTT. It translates to CASSTENEKLFF.